Each of the 10 T cell receptor beta chains below was sequenced from the same sample in a study of cytomegalovirus exposure and HLA in healthy donors. Use of 60 Vbeta and 13 Jbeta primers characterized the PCR. The assay was immunoSEQ multiplex PCR, and TCRdb's table has in-frame clones only and misses some. Of 90,000 to 120,000 clones listed, 60% to 75% are singletons. Material: PBMCs. The receptors come from a man under 40 in good health and CMV-seronegative.

The CDR3 sequence is CAISEDLGLAGGETDTQYF. The CDR3 DNA sequence: TGTGCCATCAGTGAGGATCTGGGACTAGCGGGAGGGGAGACAGATACGCAGTATTTT. The chain is built from TRBV10-3 and TRBJ2-3; TRBD2 matches 16 bases. With 2 bases clipped from V and 3 bases from J, the junction kept 8 bases outside the gene matches. Germline-derived CDR1 and CDR2 are ENHRY and SYGVKD. CDR3 length: 19 amino acids.

The gene calls are TRBV28 and TRBJ1-1; D perhaps matches TRBD1 (6 bases). CDR1 MDHEN and CDR2 SYDVKM come from the germline V gene. The CDR3 totals 15 residues. V shed 4 bases and J shed 1 base, with 13 bases lying between them. The CDR3 DNA reads TGTGCCAGCAGTTCCGGGCTGGACAGGAACACTGAAGCTTTCTTT. It translates to CASSSGLDRNTEAFF.

The V and J genes are TRBV4-2 and TRBJ2-2; TRBD2 agrees at 7 bases. The CDR3 loop spans 19 amino acids. J was trimmed by 3 bases and V by 1 base; bases with no gene match: 14. Germline assignment: CDR1 LGHNA and CDR2 YNFKEQ. In nucleotides, the CDR3 is TGTGCCAGCAGCCAAGGGGACCTCTCCCGCGGGGGTCACACCGGGGAGCTGTTTTTT. Its protein is CASSQGDLSRGGHTGELFF.

A few counts support this clone. The chain joins TRBV7-8 to TRBJ2-7; D might be TRBD2 (6 bases). Germline V gene data show CDR1 as SGHVS and CDR2 as FQNEAQ. The length of the CDR3 is 13 residues. With 5 bases removed from V and 5 bases from J, the gap between germline ends came to 13 bases. DNA of the CDR3: TGTGCCAGCAGCCTCCTTGGGGGGAACGAGCAGTACTTC. It translates to CASSLLGGNEQYF.

CDR3 in amino acids: CASSGTGYNTDTQYF. CDR3 DNA: TGCGCCAGCAGCGGGACAGGGTATAATACAGATACGCAGTATTTT. This rearrangement joins TRBV5-1 to TRBJ2-3, with 9 positions matching TRBD1. The CDR3 spans 15 residues. J lost 3 bases, V lost 4 bases, and 6 bases had no gene match. Germline CDR1 SGHRS, CDR2 YFSETQ.

This chain links TRBV7-2 with TRBJ2-3; 9 bases align to TRBD2. The V and J ends lost 3 bases and 6 bases, in that order; junction bases with no gene match: 7. The CDR3 has 15 amino acids. Germline V gene data show CDR1 as SGHTA and CDR2 as FQGNSA. The CDR3: CASSFRRGGGDTQYF. The CDR3 DNA reads TGTGCCAGCAGCTTTAGGCGGGGGGGCGGGGATACGCAGTATTTT.

The sample holds a few counts of this clone. The genes are TRBV27 and TRBJ2-7, with D possibly being TRBD2 (6 bases). Germline V gives CDR1 MNHEY, CDR2 SMNVEV (reference sequence). There are 13 residues in the CDR3. Trimming shortened V by 6 bases and J by 6 bases, and 15 bases separated the two germline ends. CDR3 amino acids: CASRTGVGGEQYF. Written as DNA, the CDR3 is TGTGCCAGCAGAACAGGAGTCGGGGGCGAGCAGTACTTC.

This clone was detected only once. The chain uses TRBV11-3 and TRBJ2-3; D perhaps matches TRBD2 (5 bases). This CDR3 comprises 13 residues. Germline V gene lookup returns CDR1 SGHNT and CDR2 YENEEA. Trimming took off 9 bases at V and 1 base at J, with 11 bases between the two ends. CDR3 residues: CASGTAGTDTQYF. Written as DNA, the CDR3 is TGTGCCAGTGGTACAGCGGGCACAGATACGCAGTATTTT.

The genes are TRBV7-6 and TRBJ2-3; D might be TRBD1 (6 bases). V lost 5 bases to trimming and J lost 5 bases, with 23 bases between them. The germline V gene encodes CDR1 SGHVS and CDR2 FNYEAQ. The CDR3 has 17 amino acids. The CDR3 region has the DNA TGTGCCAGCAGCGAACCGGGGACACCCGGGGCGGAAGATACGCAGTATTTT. This sequence encodes CASSEPGTPGAEDTQYF.

The chain is built from TRBV7-9 and TRBJ2-7; 7 bases agree with TRBD1. Per germline, CDR1 SEHNR and CDR2 FQNEAQ (reference sequence). This CDR3 has 15 residues. The trim removed 4 bases at V and 4 bases at J, leaving 10 bases unmatched. CDR3 DNA: TGTGCCAGCAGCTCGGGACAGAGGGTGGAATACGAGCAGTACTTC. This gives the protein CASSSGQRVEYEQYF. Full variable domain (rest looked up from reference TRBV7-9 and TRBJ2-7): DTGVSQNPRHKITKRGQNVTFRCDPISEHNRLYWYRQTLGQGPEFLTYFQNEAQLEKSRLLSDRFSAERPKGSFSTLEIQRTEQGDSAMYLCASSSGQRVEYEQYFGPGTRLTVT.